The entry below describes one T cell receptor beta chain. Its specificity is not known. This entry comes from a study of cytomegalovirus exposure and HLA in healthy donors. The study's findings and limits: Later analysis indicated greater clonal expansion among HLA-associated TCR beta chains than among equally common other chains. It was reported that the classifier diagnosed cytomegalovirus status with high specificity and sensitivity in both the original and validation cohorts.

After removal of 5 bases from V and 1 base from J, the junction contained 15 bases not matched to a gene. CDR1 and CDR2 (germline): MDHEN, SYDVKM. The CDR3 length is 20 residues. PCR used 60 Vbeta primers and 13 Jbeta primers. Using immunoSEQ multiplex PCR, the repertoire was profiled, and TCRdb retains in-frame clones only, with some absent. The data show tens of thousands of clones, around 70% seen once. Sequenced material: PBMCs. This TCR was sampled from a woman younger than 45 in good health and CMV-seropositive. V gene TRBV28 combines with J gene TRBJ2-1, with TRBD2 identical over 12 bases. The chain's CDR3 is CASSPVRTSGKYNSYNEQFF. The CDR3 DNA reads TGTGCCAGCAGTCCCGTTAGGACTAGCGGGAAATATAATTCCTACAATGAGCAGTTCTTC.